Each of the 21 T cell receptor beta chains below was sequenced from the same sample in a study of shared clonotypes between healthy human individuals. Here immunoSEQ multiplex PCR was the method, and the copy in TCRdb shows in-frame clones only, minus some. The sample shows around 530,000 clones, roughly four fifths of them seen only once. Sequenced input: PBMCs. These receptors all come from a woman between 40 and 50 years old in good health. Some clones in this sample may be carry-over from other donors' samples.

The CDR3 loop is CASSKLAGQETQYF. DNA of the CDR3: TGTGCCAGCAGCAAACTAGCGGGACAAGAGACCCAGTACTTC. The chain links TRBV14 to TRBJ2-5, with 10 bases matching TRBD2. This CDR3 is 14 amino acids long. Germline V gene lookup returns CDR1 SGHDN and CDR2 FVKESK. The V segment lost 5 bases and the J segment 2 bases; nucleotides outside the gene matches: 2. Using reference TRBV14 and TRBJ2-5 for the parts outside the CDR3, the full variable domain is EAGVTQFPSHSVIEKGQTVTLRCDPISGHDNLYWYRRVMGKEIKFLLHFVKESKQDESGMPNNRFLAERTGGTYSTLKVQPAELEDSGVYFCASSKLAGQETQYFGPGTRLLVL.

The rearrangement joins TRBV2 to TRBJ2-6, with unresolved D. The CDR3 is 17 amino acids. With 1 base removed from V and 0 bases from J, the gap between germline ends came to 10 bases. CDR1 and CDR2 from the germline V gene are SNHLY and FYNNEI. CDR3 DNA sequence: TGTGCCAGCAGTGAAGGCAGGTCCTCCTCTGGGGCCAACGTCCTGACTTTC. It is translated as CASSEGRSSSGANVLTF.

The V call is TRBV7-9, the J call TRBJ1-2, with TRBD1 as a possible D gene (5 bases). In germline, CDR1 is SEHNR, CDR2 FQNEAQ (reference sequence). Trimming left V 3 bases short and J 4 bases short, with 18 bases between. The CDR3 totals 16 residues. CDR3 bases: TGTGCCAGCAGCTTCGGTGGTTTGGGGGAAGGCTATGGCTACACCTTC. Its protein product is CASSFGGLGEGYGYTF.

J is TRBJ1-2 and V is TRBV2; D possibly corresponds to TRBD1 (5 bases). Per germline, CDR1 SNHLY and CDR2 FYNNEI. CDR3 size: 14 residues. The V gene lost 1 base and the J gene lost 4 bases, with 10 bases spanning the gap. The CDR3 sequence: CASSEVDTFYGYTF. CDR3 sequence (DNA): TGTGCCAGCAGTGAAGTGGACACCTTCTATGGCTACACCTTC.

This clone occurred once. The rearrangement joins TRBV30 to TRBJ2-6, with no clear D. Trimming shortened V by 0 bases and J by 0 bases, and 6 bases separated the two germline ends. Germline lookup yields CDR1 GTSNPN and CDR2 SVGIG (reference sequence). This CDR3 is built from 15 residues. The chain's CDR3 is CAWSVAYSGANVLTF. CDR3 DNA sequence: TGTGCCTGGAGTGTGGCCTACTCTGGGGCCAACGTCCTGACTTTC.

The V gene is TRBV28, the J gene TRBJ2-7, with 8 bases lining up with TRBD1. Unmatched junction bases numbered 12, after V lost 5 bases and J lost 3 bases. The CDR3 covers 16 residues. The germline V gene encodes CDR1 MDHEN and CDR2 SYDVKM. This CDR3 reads CASSPGVRDRNYEQYF. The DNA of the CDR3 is TGTGCCAGCAGTCCGGGTGTTAGGGACAGGAACTACGAGCAGTACTTC. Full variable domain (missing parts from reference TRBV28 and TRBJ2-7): DVKVTQSSRYLVKRTGEKVFLECVQDMDHENMFWYRQDPGLGLRLIYFSYDVKMKEKGDIPEGYSVSREKKERFSLILESASTNQTSMYLCASSPGVRDRNYEQYFGPGTRLTVT.

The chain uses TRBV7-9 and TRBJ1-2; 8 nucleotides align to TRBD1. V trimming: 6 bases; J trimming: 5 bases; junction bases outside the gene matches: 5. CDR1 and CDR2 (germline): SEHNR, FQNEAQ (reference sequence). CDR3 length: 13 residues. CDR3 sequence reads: CASRTTGEYGYTF. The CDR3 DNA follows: TGTGCCAGCAGAACGACAGGGGAGTATGGCTACACCTTC.

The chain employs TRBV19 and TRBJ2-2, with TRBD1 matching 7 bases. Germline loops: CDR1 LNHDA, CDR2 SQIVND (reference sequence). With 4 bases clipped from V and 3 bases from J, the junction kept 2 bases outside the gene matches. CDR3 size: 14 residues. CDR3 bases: TGTGCCAGTAGTAAGCAGGGGGACACCGGGGAGCTGTTTTTT. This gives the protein CASSKQGDTGELFF.

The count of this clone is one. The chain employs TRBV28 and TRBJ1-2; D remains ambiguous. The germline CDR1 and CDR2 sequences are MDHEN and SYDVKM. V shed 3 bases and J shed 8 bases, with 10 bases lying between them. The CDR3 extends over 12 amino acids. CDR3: CASSLAGIGYTF. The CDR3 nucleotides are TGTGCCAGCAGTTTGGCCGGGATCGGCTACACCTTC.

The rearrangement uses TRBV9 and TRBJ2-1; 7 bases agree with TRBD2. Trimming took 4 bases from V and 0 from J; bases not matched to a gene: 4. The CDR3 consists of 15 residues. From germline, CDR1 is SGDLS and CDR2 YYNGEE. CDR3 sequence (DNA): TGTGCCAGCAGCAGCCGACTAGCCTCCTACAATGAGCAGTTCTTC. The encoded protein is CASSSRLASYNEQFF.

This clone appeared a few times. The CDR3 protein is CASSTEGDRGAQYF. The CDR3 coding sequence is TGTGCCAGCAGTACCGAGGGGGACAGGGGGGCCCAGTACTTC. The J gene is TRBJ2-5, the V gene TRBV28; 11 nucleotides agree with TRBD1. The V gene end was trimmed by 5 bases and the J gene end by 9 bases; junction bases not matched to a gene: 8. The CDR3 is made up of 14 amino acids. CDR1 is MDHEN, CDR2 SYDVKM, per germline.

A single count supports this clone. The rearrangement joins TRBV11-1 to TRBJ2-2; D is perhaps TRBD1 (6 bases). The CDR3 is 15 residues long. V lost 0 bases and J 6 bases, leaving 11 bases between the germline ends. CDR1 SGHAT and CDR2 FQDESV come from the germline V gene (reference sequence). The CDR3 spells CASSLAQGRPGELFF. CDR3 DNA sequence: TGTGCCAGCAGCTTAGCGCAGGGGCGCCCCGGGGAGCTGTTTTTT.

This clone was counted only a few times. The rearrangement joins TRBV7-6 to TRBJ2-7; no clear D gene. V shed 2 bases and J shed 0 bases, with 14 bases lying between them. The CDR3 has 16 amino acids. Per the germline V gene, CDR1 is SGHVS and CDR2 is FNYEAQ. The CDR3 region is CASSLSSRAVSYEQYF. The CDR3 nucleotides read TGTGCCAGCAGCTTAAGCTCCCGGGCGGTCTCCTACGAGCAGTACTTC.

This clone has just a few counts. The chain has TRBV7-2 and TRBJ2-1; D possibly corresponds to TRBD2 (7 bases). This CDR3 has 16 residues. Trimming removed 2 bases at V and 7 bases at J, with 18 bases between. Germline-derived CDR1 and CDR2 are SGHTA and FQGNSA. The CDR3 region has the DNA TGTGCCAGCAGCTTAAATGGGGGGGCGCTGGGGAATGAGCAGTTCTTC. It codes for CASSLNGGALGNEQFF.

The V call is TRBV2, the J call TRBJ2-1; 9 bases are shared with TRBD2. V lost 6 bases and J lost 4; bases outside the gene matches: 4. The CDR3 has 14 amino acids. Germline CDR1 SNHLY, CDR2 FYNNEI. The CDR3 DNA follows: TGTGCCAGCAGGGCGGGAGGGCGATACAATGAGCAGTTCTTC. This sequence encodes CASRAGGRYNEQFF.

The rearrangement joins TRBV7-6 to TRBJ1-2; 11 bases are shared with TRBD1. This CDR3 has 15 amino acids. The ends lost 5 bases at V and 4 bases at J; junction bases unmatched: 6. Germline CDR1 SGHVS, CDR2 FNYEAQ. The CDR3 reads CASSPGTGGGYGYTF. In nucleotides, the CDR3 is TGTGCCAGCAGCCCGGGGACAGGGGGAGGCTATGGCTACACCTTC.

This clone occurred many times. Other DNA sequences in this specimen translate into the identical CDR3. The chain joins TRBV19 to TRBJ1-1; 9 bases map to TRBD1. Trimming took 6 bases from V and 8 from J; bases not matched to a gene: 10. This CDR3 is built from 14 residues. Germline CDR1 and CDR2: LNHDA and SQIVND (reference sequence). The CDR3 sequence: CASRRGRDREEAFF. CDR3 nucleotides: TGTGCCAGTAGACGGGGGCGGGACAGGGAAGAAGCTTTCTTT. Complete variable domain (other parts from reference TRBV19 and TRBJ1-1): DGGITQSPKYLFRKEGQNVTLSCEQNLNHDAMYWYRQDPGQGLRLIYYSQIVNDFQKGDIAEGYSVSREKKESFPLTVTSAQKNPTAFYLCASRRGRDREEAFFGQGTRLTVV.

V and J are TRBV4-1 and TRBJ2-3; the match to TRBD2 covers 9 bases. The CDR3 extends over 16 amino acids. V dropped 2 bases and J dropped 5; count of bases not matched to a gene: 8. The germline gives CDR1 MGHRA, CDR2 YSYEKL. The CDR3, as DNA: TGCGCCAGCAGCCAAAGTAGCGGGAGTCCAGGAGATACGCAGTATTTT. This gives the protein CASSQSSGSPGDTQYF.

The CDR3 loop is CASGAGGAVEELFF. As DNA, the CDR3 is TGTGCCAGCGGGGCGGGAGGAGCCGTTGAGGAGCTGTTTTTT. V gene TRBV6-1 combines with J gene TRBJ2-2; 8 positions agree with TRBD2. The germline CDR1 and CDR2 sequences are MNHNS and SASEGT. The CDR3 runs to 14 residues. The V and J ends lost 8 bases and 10 bases, in that order; junction bases with no gene match: 12.

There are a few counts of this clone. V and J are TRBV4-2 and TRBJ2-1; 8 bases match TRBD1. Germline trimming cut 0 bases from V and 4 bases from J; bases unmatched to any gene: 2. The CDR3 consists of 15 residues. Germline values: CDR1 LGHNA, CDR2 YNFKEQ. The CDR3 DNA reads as TGTGCCAGCAGCCAAGATAGGACAGGGTACAATGAGCAGTTCTTC. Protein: CASSQDRTGYNEQFF.

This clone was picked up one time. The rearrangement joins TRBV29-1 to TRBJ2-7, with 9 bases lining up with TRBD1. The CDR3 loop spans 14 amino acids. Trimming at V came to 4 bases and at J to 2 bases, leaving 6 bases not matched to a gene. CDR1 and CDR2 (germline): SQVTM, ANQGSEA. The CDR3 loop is CSVGRRDRAYEQYF. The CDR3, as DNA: TGCAGCGTTGGCCGCCGGGACAGGGCCTACGAGCAGTACTTC.